Listed here is a single TCR beta chain. The target antigen is unknown. This sample is part of a study of beta chain features in type 1 diabetes. Whole-study findings and limits: In every one of the four CD4+ subsets, TCRB CDR3s were moderately but significantly shorter in Type 1 diabetes patients.

About 120 mL of blood, on average, came from one heparinised draw per donor. Sorted populations all had greater than 98% purity. Expressed TCRB transcripts were sequenced after all isolated RNA was converted to cDNA. Sequenced by immunoSEQ multiplex PCR; TCRdb stores in-frame clones only, minus some. Here the sample spans about 660,000 clones, 11% to 15% being singletons. CDR3 size: 14 residues. CDR1 and CDR2 (germline): SGHDT, YYEEEE. V was clipped by 1 base and J by 3 bases, with 10 bases between them. The V gene is TRBV5-6, the J gene TRBJ2-5; D remains ambiguous. The origin of this receptor is a young man with type 1 diabetes. Material: naive CD4+ T cells from blood. Here the CDR3 DNA reads TGTGCCAGCAGCTTGCTCTCTACGGAAGAGACCCAGTACTTC. Protein product: CASSLLSTEETQYF.